This T cell receptor beta chain was identified in a study of somatic mutations in cytotoxic T cells in rheumatoid arthritis (dated by TCRdb to about 2017). With regard to the full study: Peripheral blood (30 ml EDTA) was collected from patients immediately after diagnosis and before any treatment began. The median ages of the patient and control groups were essentially identical. A FACSAria II or Sony SH800 was used to flow-sort some V beta antibody-stained T-cell populations at nearly 100% purity, and TCRB sequencing was also done on sorted V beta1+ cells. Whether expanded CD8+ T-cell clones in untreated, newly diagnosed rheumatoid arthritis carry somatic mutations was the study question, and clonality was characterized with TCRB deep sequencing. TCRB deep sequencing was performed for roughly 69 rheumatoid arthritis patients and 20 healthy controls. Here is what the overall study found, with its caveats: The largest CD8+ clone made up more than 20% of CD8+ cells in about an eighth of the 65 patients, and blood and synovial fluid shared several identical CD8+ TCRB sequences. The finding that TRBV07 was slightly underrepresented in patients was left unadjusted for multiple comparisons. Rheumatoid arthritis patients and age-matched healthy controls did not significantly differ in CD8+ T-cell clonality. It was unknown which antigens the expanded CD8+ clones targeted, and their absence from virus-specific databases did not exclude viral specificity. An increase of CD8+ clonality with age was seen in patients (Spearman r of about 0.45) but not in healthy controls.

The germline V and J ends show losses of 0 bases and 3 bases respectively, and no gene match explains 3 bases of the junction. Including cysteine and phenylalanine, the CDR3 has 16 amino acids. This entry keeps only the CDR3 DNA: 48 bases, framed from base 1. The germline V gene sets CDR1 to MNHEY and CDR2 to SVGAGI. With regard to this clone: Its binding antigen is unknown. Base qualities are not recorded, but no much larger clone differs from it by a single base.

The immunoSEQ assay was applied to genomic DNA for TCRB CDR3 sequencing. As for how the authors treated the data: When patient CD8+ clones exceeding 1% were checked against published virus-specific TCRB sequences, only a few matched. Nothing other than productive TCRB rearrangements was included in the analyses. A clone was defined by a unique TCRB CDR3 sequence, and clonality was computed as a productive clonality index based on Shannon entropy. Repertoire overlap for a pair of samples was computed from each clone's template counts relative to total templates per sample. A correlation with a Spearman r of approximately 0.6 was found between V-gene usage by flow cytometry and V-gene usage by TCRB sequencing. Entries here come from immuneACCESS through TCRdb and include only in-frame sequences with V and J called. Some clones fail to appear in such tables; in the studies checked, an unresolved V gene covers under half of the shortfall, and the cause of the remainder is unknown. The V and J calls and clone size come from that table; D and trimming were worked out from the DNA. The sample table shows around 3,200 clones, and 84% are seen once. The ten most abundant clones make up about 65% of the sample.

Flow cytometry confirmed the purity of CD4+ and CD8+ cells that had been isolated by positive magnetic bead selection on an AutoMACS. Clonal expansions were first screened by flow cytometry with a TCR V beta antibody panel, then characterized by TCRB deep sequencing of sorted CD8+ fractions. Ficoll-Paque PLUS density gradient separation was used to isolate peripheral blood mononuclear cells. DNA from CD4-enriched, CD8-enriched or PBMC samples was extracted using Nucleospin Tissue or Tissue XS kits and then quantified on a Qubit 2.0 fluorometer. The clonotype comes from a man aged 35 to 55 with rheumatoid arthritis. Material: CD8+ T cells sorted from blood. The chain was built from TRBV6-5 and TRBJ2-1, with TRBD2 matching 9 junction bases. The CDR3 amino acid sequence is: CASSYSRTSDYNEQFF. At the DNA level, the sequence is TGTGCCAGCAGTTACTCTAGGACTAGCGACTACAATGAGCAGTTCTTC.